This passage covers 12 T cell receptor beta chains from one sample sequenced in a study of CD8 T cells in ankylosing spondylitis (dated by TCRdb to 2015 to 2018). Receptor libraries were prepared by 5' RACE. Instrument used: Illumina HiSeq 2500. TCRdb took the public reads, trimmed them with fastp at Q25, ran MiXCR for clone calling and kept in-frame beta chains. Each entry is one CDR3 protein sequence, shown with its most common DNA and genes. The sample table holds approximately 240,000 distinct CDR3 sequences, of which over 9.5% were seen once. Roughly 2.5% of the sample comes from the top ten. Input material: blood, either unsorted or a sorted T cell fraction (not recorded which). The receptors stem from a male donor with ankylosing spondylitis or in good health (not recorded which).

This clonotype was counted ten times or more. The V gene is TRBV12-3 or TRBV12-4, the J gene TRBJ2-2; 10 nucleotides match TRBD2. This CDR3 spans 17 amino acids. Germline trimming cut 5 bases from V and 8 bases from J; bases unmatched to any gene: 14. The CDR3 loop reads CASSPNKREGLRGELFF. CDR3 coding DNA: TGTGCCAGCAGTCCGAACAAGCGGGAGGGCCTGAGGGGGGAGCTGTTTTTT.

The rearrangement joins TRBV7-9 to TRBJ2-1; D may be TRBD2 (6 bases). V was trimmed by 1 base and J by 7 bases, leaving 17 bases between them. The CDR3 covers 16 residues. Germline CDR1 is SEHNR and CDR2 is FQNEAQ (reference sequence). DNA for the CDR3: TGTGCCAGCAGCTTAGGGGACTCGCGCAACAAAAATGAGCAGTTCTTC. This translates into CASSLGDSRNKNEQFF.

This clonotype was counted a few times. DNA for the CDR3: TGTGCCAGCAGCCAAGATCTTGGCGGAGGGTGGAGGAATCAGCCCCAGCATTTT. It is translated as CASSQDLGGGWRNQPQHF. The V gene is TRBV4-2, the J gene TRBJ1-5; the D is unclear. The germline gives CDR1 LGHNA, CDR2 YNFKEQ. Between the trimmed V and J ends, which lost 0 bases and 4 bases, there was a span of 19 bases. The CDR3 spans 18 residues.

This clonotype was seen ten or more times. Compared with germline, one end of the junction differs, possibly owing to a read error. This chain connects TRBV20-1 to TRBJ2-1; either TRBD1 or TRBD2 may fit D (6 bases each). This CDR3 has 12 residues. Germline loops: CDR1 DFQATT, CDR2 SNEGSKA (reference sequence). CDR3 residues: CSGGRQNNEQFF. The CDR3 nucleotides read TGTTCCGGGGGCAGACAGAACAATGAGCAGTTCTTC.

This clonotype was found many times. The chain links TRBV12-3 or TRBV12-4 to TRBJ1-5; D might be TRBD1 (5 bases). CDR3 length: 14 amino acids. With 5 bases removed from V and 2 bases from J, the gap between germline ends came to 10 bases. CDR3 nucleotides: TGTGCCAGCAGTGAGATGGGGGGCAATCAGCCCCAGCATTTT. It specifies CASSEMGGNQPQHF.

This clonotype was recorded at least ten times. The chain employs TRBV13 and TRBJ1-1; D gene ambiguous. CDR3 size: 16 residues. The V end lost 0 bases, the J end lost 0 bases, and 11 bases lay between the germline ends. In germline, CDR1 is PRHDT, CDR2 FYEKMQ (reference sequence). The CDR3, as DNA: TGTGCCAGCAGCTTAGGGGCGGGTTTCATGAACACTGAAGCTTTCTTT. Protein: CASSLGAGFMNTEAFF.

This clonotype was observed a few times. The rearrangement links TRBV7-9 to TRBJ2-1; 7 bases map to TRBD2. CDR1 is SEHNR and CDR2 is FQNEAQ in the germline V gene (reference sequence). The length of the CDR3 is 14 residues. Trimming cost V 4 bases and J 2 bases; bases outside gene matches: 2. Written as DNA, the CDR3 is TGTGCCAGCAGCTGGGGGGGGGCCTACAATGAGCAGTTCTTC. Protein sequence: CASSWGGAYNEQFF.

This clonotype was observed many times. The chain links TRBV12-3 or TRBV12-4 to TRBJ1-5, with D perhaps matching TRBD1 (5 bases). This CDR3 has 14 residues. V gave up 5 bases and J gave up 0 bases, with 8 bases separating them. The DNA for the CDR3 is TGTGCCAGCAGTCAGGGCAGTAGCAATCAGCCCCAGCATTTT. Translated: CASSQGSSNQPQHF.

This clonotype was seen many times. The J gene is TRBJ2-1, the V gene TRBV5-1, with 8 bases that match TRBD2. This CDR3 contains 15 residues. The V segment lost 4 bases and the J segment 2 bases; nucleotides outside the gene matches: 5. CDR1 is SGHRS and CDR2 is YFSETQ in the germline V gene. The CDR3 DNA follows: TGCGCCAGCAGCGTGCAAGCGGGGGCCTACAATGAGCAGTTCTTC. Amino acid sequence: CASSVQAGAYNEQFF.

This clonotype appeared many times. V is TRBV7-2 and J is TRBJ1-5; 7 nucleotides line up with TRBD1. After removal of 5 bases from V and 5 bases from J, the junction contained 9 bases not matched to a gene. CDR3 size: 15 residues. Germline CDR1 SGHTA, CDR2 FQGNSA. CDR3 DNA: TGTGCCAGCAGCCACGAGACAGGGCCCCATCAGCCCCAGCATTTT. Protein sequence: CASSHETGPHQPQHF.

This clonotype showed up just a few times. This rearrangement joins TRBV6-2 or TRBV6-3 to TRBJ1-1; D not certain. CDR3 length: 13 amino acids. Trimming removed 4 bases from V and 2 bases from J, with 8 bases in between. The germline V gene encodes CDR1 MNHEY and CDR2 SVGEGT. The CDR3: CASSSRRNTEAFF. DNA for the CDR3: TGTGCCAGCAGTTCGAGAAGAAACACTGAAGCTTTCTTT.

A few counts support this clonotype. This chain joins TRBV7-6 and TRBJ2-1; possible D gene TRBD2, 5 bases. V lost 7 bases, J lost 5 bases, and 12 bases lay in between. This CDR3 contains 13 residues. Germline CDR1 SGHVS, CDR2 FNYEAQ. The CDR3 nucleotides read TGTGCCAGCACCCCCCCCGGGGACAATGAGCAGTTCTTC. It is translated as CASTPPGDNEQFF.